This TCR beta chain emerged from a study of T cell repertoires in cytomegalovirus infection. The CDR3 extends over 15 amino acids. Trimming stripped 2 bases from V and 7 bases from J, with 17 bases between. CDR1 and CDR2 (germline): SGHTA, FQGNSA. As for this clonotype: Its cognate antigen is unknown.

Study observations and caveats: HLA-C-restricted, CMV-specific TCR beta clonotypes were dominant ex vivo.

Each CDR3 protein gets one entry after TCRdb re-called the reads with MiXCR. The repertoire includes around 130,000 distinct CDR3 sequences, 7% to 10% of them detected once, and over 9.5% sits in the top ten. The chain is built from TRBV7-2 and TRBJ1-2; the D gene is possibly TRBD1 (6 bases). The sample comprised PBMCs. This TCR came from a human donor in good health (CMV status not recorded). Some clones in this sample may be carry-over from other donors' samples. The chain's CDR3 is CASSLKLTGLGGYTF. Here the CDR3 DNA reads TGTGCCAGCAGCTTAAAACTTACAGGGCTGGGTGGCTACACCTTC. Filled out from reference TRBV7-2 and TRBJ1-2, the complete variable domain reads GAGVSQSPSNKVTEKGKDVELRCDPISGHTALYWYRQSLGQGLEFLIYFQGNSAPDKSGLPSDRFSAERTGGSVSTLTIQRTQQEDSAVYLCASSLKLTGLGGYTFGSGTRLTVV.